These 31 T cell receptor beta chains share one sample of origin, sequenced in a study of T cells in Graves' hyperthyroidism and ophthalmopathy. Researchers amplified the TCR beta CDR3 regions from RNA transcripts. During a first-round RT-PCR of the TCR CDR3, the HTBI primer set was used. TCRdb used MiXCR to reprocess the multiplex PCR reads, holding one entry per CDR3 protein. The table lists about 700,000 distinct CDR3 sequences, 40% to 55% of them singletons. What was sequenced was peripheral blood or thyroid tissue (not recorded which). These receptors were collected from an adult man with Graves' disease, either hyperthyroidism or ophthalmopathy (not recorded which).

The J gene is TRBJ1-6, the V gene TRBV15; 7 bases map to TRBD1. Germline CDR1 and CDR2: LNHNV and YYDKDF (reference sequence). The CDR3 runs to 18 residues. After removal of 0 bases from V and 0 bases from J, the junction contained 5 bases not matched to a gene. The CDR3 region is CATSRDGTASSYNSPLHF. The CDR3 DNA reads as TGTGCCACCAGCAGAGATGGGACAGCGAGCTCCTATAATTCACCCCTCCACTTT. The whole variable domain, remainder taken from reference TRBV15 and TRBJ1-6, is DAMVIQNPRYQVTQFGKPVTLSCSQTLNHNVMYWYQQKSSQAPKLLFHYYDKDFNNEADTPDNFQSRRPNTSFCFLDIRSPGLGDTAMYLCATSRDGTASSYNSPLHFGNGTRLTVT.

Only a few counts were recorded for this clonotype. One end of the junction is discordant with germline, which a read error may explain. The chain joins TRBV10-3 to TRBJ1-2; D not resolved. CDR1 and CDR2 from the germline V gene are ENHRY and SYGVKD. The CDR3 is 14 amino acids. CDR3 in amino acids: CASSYDGRNYGYTF. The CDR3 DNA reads TGTGCCAGCAGTTACGATGGCCGAAACTATGGCTACACCTTC.

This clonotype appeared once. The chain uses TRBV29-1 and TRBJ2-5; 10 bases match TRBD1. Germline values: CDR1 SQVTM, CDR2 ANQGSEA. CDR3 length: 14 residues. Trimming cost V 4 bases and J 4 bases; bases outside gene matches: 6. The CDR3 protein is CSVVRDRGLETQYF. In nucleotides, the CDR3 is TGCAGCGTTGTCCGGGACAGGGGTCTAGAGACCCAGTACTTC.

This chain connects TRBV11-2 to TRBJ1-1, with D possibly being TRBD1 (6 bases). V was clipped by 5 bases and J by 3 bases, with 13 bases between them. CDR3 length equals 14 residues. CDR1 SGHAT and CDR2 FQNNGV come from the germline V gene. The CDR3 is CASSRHRVDTEAFF. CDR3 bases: TGTGCCAGCAGCCGCCACAGGGTGGACACTGAAGCTTTCTTT. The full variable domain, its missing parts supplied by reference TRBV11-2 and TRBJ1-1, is EAGVAQSPRYKIIEKRQSVAFWCNPISGHATLYWYQQILGQGPKLLIQFQNNGVVDDSQLPKDRFSAERLKGVDSTLKIQPAKLEDSAVYLCASSRHRVDTEAFFGQGTRLTVV.

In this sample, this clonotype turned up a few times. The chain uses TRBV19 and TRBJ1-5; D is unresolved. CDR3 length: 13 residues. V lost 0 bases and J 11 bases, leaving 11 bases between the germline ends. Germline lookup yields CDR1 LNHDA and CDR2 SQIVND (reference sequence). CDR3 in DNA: TGTGCCAGTAGTATAGAGAGCGGAAGGTCCCAGCATTTT. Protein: CASSIESGRSQHF.

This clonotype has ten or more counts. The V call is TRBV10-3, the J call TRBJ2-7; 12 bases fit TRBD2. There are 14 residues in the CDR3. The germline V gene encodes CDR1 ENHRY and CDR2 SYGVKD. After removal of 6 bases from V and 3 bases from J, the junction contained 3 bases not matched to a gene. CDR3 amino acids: CAIRTTSGSYEQYF. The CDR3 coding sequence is TGTGCCATCAGGACGACTAGCGGGAGCTACGAGCAGTACTTC.

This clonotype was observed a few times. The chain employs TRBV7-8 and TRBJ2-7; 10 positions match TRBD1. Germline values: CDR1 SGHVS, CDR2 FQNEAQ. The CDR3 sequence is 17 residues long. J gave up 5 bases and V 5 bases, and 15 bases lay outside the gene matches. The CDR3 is CASSPPTTGTGADEQYF. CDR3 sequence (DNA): TGTGCCAGCAGCCCACCAACTACCGGGACAGGGGCTGACGAGCAGTACTTC.

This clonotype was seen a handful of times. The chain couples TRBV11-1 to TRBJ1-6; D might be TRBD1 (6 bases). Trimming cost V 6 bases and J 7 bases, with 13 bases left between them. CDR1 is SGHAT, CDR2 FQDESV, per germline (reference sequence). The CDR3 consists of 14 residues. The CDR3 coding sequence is TGTGCCAGCAGACCGACAGGCCGGAATTCACCCCTCCACTTT. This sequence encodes CASRPTGRNSPLHF. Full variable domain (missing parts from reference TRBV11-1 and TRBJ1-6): EAEVAQSPRYKITEKSQAVAFWCDPISGHATLYWYRQILGQGPELLVQFQDESVVDDSQLPKDRFSAERLKGVDSTLKIQPAELGDSAMYLCASRPTGRNSPLHFGNGTRLTVT.

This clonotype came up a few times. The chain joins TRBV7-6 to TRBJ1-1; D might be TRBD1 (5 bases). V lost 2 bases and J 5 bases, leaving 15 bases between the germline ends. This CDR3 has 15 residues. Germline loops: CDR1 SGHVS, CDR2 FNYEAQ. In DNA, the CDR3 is TGTGCCAGCAGCTTACCCCAGGGAGAGGGGACTGAAGCTTTCTTT. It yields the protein CASSLPQGEGTEAFF.

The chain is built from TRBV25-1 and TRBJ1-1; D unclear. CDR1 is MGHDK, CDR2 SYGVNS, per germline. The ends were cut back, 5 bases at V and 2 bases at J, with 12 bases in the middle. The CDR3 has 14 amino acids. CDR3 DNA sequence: TGTGCCAGCAGTTACAACTCGGGAAACACTGAAGCTTTCTTT. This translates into CASSYNSGNTEAFF.

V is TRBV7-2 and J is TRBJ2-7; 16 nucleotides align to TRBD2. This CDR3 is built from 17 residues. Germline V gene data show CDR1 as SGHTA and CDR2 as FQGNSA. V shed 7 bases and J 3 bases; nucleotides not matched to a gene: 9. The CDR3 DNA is TGTGCCAGCATCCCGGGACTAGCGGGAGGGCCGATCTACGAGCAGTACTTC. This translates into CASIPGLAGGPIYEQYF.

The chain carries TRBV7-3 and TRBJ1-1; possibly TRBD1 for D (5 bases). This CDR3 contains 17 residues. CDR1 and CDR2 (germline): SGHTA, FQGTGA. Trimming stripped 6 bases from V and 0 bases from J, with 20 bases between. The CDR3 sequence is CASRPPGVLQMNTEAFF. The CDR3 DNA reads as TGTGCCAGCAGACCCCCGGGGGTGTTACAGATGAACACTGAAGCTTTCTTT. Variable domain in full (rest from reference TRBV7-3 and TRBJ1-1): GAGVSQTPSNKVTEKGKYVELRCDPISGHTALYWYRQSLGQGPEFLIYFQGTGAADDSGLPNDRFFAVRPEGSVSTLKIQRTERGDSAVYLCASRPPGVLQMNTEAFFGQGTRLTVV.

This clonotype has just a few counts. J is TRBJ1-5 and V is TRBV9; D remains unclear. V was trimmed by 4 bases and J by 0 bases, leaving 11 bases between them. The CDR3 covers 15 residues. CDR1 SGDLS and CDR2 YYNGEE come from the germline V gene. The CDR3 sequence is CASSTSPDSNQPQHF. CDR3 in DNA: TGTGCCAGCAGCACCTCCCCTGATAGCAATCAGCCCCAGCATTTT.

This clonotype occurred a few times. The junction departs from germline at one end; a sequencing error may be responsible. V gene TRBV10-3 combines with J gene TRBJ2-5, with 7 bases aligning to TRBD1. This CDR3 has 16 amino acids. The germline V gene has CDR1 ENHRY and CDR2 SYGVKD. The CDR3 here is CASSELVGQGEETQYF. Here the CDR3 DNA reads TGTGCCAGCAGTGAACTCGTTGGGCAGGGGGAAGAGACCCAGTACTTC.

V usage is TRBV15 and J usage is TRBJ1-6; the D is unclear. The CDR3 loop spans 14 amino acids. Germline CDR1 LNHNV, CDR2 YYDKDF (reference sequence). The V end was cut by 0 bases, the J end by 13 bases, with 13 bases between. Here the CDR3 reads CATSREGLREPLHF. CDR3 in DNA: TGTGCCACCAGCAGAGAGGGGTTGAGGGAGCCCCTCCACTTT.

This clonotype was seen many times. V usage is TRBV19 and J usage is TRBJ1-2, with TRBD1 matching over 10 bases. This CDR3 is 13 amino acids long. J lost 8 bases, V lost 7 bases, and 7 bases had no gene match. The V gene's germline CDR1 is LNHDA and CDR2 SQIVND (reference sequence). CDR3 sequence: CASTDRGRRGYTF. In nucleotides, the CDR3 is TGTGCCAGTACCGACAGGGGGCGGCGGGGCTACACCTTC.

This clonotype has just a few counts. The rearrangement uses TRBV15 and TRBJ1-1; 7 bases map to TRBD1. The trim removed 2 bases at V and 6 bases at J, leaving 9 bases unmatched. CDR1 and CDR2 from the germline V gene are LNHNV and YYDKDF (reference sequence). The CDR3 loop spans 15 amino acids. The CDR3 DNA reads TGTGCCACCAGCAGACCCCCGGGGACAGCTTCTGAAGCTTTCTTT. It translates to CATSRPPGTASEAFF. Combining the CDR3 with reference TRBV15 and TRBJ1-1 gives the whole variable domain DAMVIQNPRYQVTQFGKPVTLSCSQTLNHNVMYWYQQKSSQAPKLLFHYYDKDFNNEADTPDNFQSRRPNTSFCFLDIRSPGLGDTAMYLCATSRPPGTASEAFFGQGTRLTVV.

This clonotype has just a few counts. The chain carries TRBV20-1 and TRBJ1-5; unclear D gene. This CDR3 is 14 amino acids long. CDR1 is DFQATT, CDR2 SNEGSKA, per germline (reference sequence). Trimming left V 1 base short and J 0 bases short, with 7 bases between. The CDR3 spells CSARGGNSNQPQHF. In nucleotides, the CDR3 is TGCAGTGCTAGAGGGGGAAATAGCAATCAGCCCCAGCATTTT.

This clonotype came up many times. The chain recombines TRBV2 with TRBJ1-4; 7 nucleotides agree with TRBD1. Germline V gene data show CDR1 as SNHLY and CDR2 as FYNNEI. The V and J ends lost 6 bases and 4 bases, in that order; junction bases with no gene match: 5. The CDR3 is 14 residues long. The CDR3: CASSPGQVNEKLFF. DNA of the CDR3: TGTGCCAGCAGCCCAGGACAGGTTAATGAAAAACTGTTTTTT.

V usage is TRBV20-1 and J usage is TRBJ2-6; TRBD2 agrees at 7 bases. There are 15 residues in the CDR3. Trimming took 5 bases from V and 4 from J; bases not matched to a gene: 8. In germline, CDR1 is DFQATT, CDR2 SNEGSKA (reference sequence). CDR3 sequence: CSAGGGRVGANVLTF. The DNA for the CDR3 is TGCAGTGCTGGGGGGGGGAGAGTAGGGGCCAACGTCCTGACTTTC.

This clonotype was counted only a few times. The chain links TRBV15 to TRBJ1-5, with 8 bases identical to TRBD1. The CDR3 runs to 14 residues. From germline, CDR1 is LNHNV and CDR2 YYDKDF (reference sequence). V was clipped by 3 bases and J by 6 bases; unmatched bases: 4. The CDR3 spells CATSREQGAQPQHF. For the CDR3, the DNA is TGTGCCACCAGCAGGGAGCAGGGGGCTCAGCCCCAGCATTTT.

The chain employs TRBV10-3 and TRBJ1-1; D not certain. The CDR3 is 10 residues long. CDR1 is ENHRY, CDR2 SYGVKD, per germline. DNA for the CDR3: TGTCCCGCGAGGAACACTGAAGCTTTCTTT. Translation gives CPARNTEAFF.

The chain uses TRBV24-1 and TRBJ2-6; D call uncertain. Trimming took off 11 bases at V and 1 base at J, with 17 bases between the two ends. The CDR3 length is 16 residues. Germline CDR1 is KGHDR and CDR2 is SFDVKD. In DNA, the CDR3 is TGTGCCATCATAACCCGCTTGCCTTCTGGGGCCAACGTCCTGACTTTC. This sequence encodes CAIITRLPSGANVLTF.

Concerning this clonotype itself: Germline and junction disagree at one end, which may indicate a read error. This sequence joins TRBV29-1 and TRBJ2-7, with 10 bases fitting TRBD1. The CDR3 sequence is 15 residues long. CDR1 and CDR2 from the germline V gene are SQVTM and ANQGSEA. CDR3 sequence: CSADKGTGVSYEQCF. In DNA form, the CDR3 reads TGCAGTGCCGATAAGGGGACAGGGGTCTCCTACGAGCAGTGCTTC.

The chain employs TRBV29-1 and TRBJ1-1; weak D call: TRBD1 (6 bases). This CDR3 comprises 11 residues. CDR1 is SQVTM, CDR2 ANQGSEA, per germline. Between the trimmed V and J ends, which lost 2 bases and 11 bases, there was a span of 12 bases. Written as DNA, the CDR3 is TGCAGCGTTGAAAAGGGGGTCGTGGCTTTCTTT. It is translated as CSVEKGVVAFF.

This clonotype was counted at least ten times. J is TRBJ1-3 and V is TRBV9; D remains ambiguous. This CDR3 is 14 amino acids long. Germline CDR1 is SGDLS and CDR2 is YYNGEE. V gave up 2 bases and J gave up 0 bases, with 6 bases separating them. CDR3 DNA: TGTGCCAGCAGCGTGCGAAGCTCTGGAAACACCATATATTTT. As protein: CASSVRSSGNTIYF.

The CDR3 DNA reads TGTGCCAGCAGCTTAACCCCGTCGAGCTCCTATAATTCACCCCTCCACTTT. This translates into CASSLTPSSSYNSPLHF. V is TRBV7-2 and J is TRBJ1-6; no reliable D call. The CDR3 length is 17 residues. With 2 bases removed from V and 0 bases from J, the gap between germline ends came to 11 bases. Germline lookup yields CDR1 SGHTA and CDR2 FQGNSA.

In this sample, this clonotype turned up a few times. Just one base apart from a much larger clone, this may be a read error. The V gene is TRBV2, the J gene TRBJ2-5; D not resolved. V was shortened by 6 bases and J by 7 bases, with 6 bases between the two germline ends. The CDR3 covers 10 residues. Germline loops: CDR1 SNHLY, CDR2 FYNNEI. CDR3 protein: CASRLGTQYF. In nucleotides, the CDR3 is TGTGCCAGCAGGTTGGGGACCCAGTACTTC.

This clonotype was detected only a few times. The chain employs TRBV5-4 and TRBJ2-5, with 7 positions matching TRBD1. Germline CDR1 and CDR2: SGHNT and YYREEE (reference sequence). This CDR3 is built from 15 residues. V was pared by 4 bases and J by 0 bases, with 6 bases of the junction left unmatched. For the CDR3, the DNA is TGTGCCAGCAGCCGCAAGACAGGGAACCAAGAGACCCAGTACTTC. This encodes CASSRKTGNQETQYF. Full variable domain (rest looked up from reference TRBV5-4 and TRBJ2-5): ETGVTQSPTHLIKTRGQQVTLRCSSQSGHNTVSWYQQALGQGPQFIFQYYREEENGRGNFPPRFSGLQFPNYSSELNVNALELDDSALYLCASSRKTGNQETQYFGPGTRLLVL.

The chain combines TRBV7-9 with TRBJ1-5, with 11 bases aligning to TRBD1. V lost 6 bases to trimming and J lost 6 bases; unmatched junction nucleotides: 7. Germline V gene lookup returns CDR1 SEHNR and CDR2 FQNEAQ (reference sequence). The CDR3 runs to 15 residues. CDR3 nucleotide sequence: TGTGCCAGCAGTTACGGGACAGGGGGTGCTCAGCCCCAGCATTTT. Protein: CASSYGTGGAQPQHF.

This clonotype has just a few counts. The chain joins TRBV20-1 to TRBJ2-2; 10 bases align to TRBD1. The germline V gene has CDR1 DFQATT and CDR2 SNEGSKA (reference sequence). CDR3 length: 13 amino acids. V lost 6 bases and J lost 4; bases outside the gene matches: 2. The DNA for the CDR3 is TGCAGTGCGAGGGACAGGGGCACCGGGGAGCTGTTTTTT. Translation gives CSARDRGTGELFF.